This passage covers 5 T cell receptor beta chains from one sample sequenced in a study of T cells in Graves' hyperthyroidism and ophthalmopathy. What was amplified from RNA transcripts were TCR beta CDR3 regions. Primed by the HTBI set, a first-round RT-PCR was run on the TCR CDR3. TCRdb re-analysed the multiplex PCR reads in MiXCR, keeping a single row per CDR3 protein. The sample shows 550,000 to 650,000 distinct CDR3 sequences, approximately 15% of them seen only once. The sequencing input was blood. These receptor sequences come from a woman in her 30s with Graves' hyperthyroidism that later progressed to Graves' ophthalmopathy.

Many counts were recorded for this clonotype. The chain has TRBV28 and TRBJ2-2; 11 nucleotides align to TRBD1. Unmatched junction bases numbered 4, after V lost 6 bases and J lost 4 bases. Germline V CDR1 and CDR2: MDHEN, SYDVKM. The CDR3 runs 15 residues. The CDR3 nucleotides are TGTGCCAGCAGGGGTGGGACAGGGGGCACCGGGGAGCTGTTTTTT. Its translation: CASRGGTGGTGELFF. Full variable domain (remainder filled in from reference TRBV28 and TRBJ2-2): DVKVTQSSRYLVKRTGEKVFLECVQDMDHENMFWYRQDPGLGLRLIYFSYDVKMKEKGDIPEGYSVSREKKERFSLILESASTNQTSMYLCASRGGTGGTGELFFGEGSRLTVL.

At least ten counts were recorded for this clonotype. CDR3 amino acids: CAISESTTDNSANEKLFF. DNA of the CDR3: TGTGCCATCAGTGAGTCGACGACGGACAACTCGGCTAATGAAAAACTGTTTTTT. The rearrangement uses TRBV10-3 and TRBJ1-4, with D possibly TRBD1 on 5 matching bases. Germline-derived CDR1 and CDR2 are ENHRY and SYGVKD. CDR3 length equals 18 residues. V lost 0 bases and J lost 3, with 17 bases in between.

This clonotype was seen many times. This chain links TRBV28 with TRBJ2-3, with 9 nucleotides matching TRBD2. This CDR3 contains 15 residues. Germline V gene data show CDR1 as MDHEN and CDR2 as SYDVKM. With V trimmed by 3 bases and J by 8 bases, 9 bases remained unmatched. CDR3: CASSFGAGAGGTQYF. Written as DNA, the CDR3 is TGTGCCAGCAGTTTTGGAGCGGGAGCGGGAGGTACGCAGTATTTT.

This clonotype has a count of ten or more. This chain uses TRBV28 with TRBJ2-7, with unresolved D. Germline CDR1 MDHEN, CDR2 SYDVKM. Trimming left V 5 bases short and J 3 bases short, with 17 bases between. The CDR3 covers 15 residues. The CDR3 DNA sequence: TGTGCCAGCAGTCCTACCCACGCCCCGGACTACGAGCAGTACTTC. This translates into CASSPTHAPDYEQYF.

The CDR3 protein is CASRGRGGGEQYF. The CDR3 DNA reads as TGTGCCAGTAGGGGGAGGGGGGGGGGCGAGCAGTACTTC. The J gene is TRBJ2-7, the V gene TRBV19; D might be TRBD2 (7 bases). This CDR3 contains 13 residues. Trimming left V 6 bases short and J 6 bases short, with 15 bases between. From germline, CDR1 is LNHDA and CDR2 SQIVND (reference sequence).